Listed below are T cell receptor beta chains from one sample, sequenced in a study of T cells in Graves' hyperthyroidism and ophthalmopathy. TCRdb called the multiplex PCR reads again in MiXCR, with one record for every CDR3 protein. The data contain fewer than 900,000 distinct CDR3 sequences, over 15% of them singletons. Specimen: blood. These receptors were obtained from a woman in her forties or fifties with Graves' hyperthyroidism that later progressed to Graves' ophthalmopathy. Both conserved end residues are part of each CDR3. The order of the fields is CDR3 DNA, CDR3 protein, V gene, J gene, D gene, clone size. A D gene is named only where the DNA matches it firmly. Expanded clones are given a class, and other clones once, few, many or no size at all.

CDR3nt: TGTGCCAGTAGTGAGGAGGTCTACAATGAGCAGTTCTTC; CDR3aa: CASSEEVYNEQFF; v_gene: TRBV19; j_gene: TRBJ2-1; d_gene: .; abundance: .
CDR3nt: TGTGCCAGCAGCGTCAGATTTAACACTGAAGCTTTCTTT; CDR3aa: CASSVRFNTEAFF; v_gene: TRBV6-1; j_gene: TRBJ1-1; d_gene: .; abundance: .
CDR3nt: TGTGCCAGCAGTGAGGACCTTTGGAACACTGAAGCTTTCTTT; CDR3aa: CASSEDLWNTEAFF; v_gene: TRBV2; j_gene: TRBJ1-1; d_gene: .; abundance: many
CDR3nt: TGTGCCAGCAGCTTAGCTCCCGGGCCGGCCTACGAGCAGTACTTC; CDR3aa: CASSLAPGPAYEQYF; v_gene: TRBV7-9; j_gene: TRBJ2-7; d_gene: .; abundance: few
CDR3nt: TGTGCCTGGGAGGGGAGTTTTAACACTGAAGCTTTCTTT; CDR3aa: CAWEGSFNTEAFF; v_gene: TRBV30; j_gene: TRBJ1-1; d_gene: .; abundance: many
CDR3nt: TGCGCCAGCAGCTCCGGACAGGGGGCAAGCTCCTACAATGAGCAGTTCTTC; CDR3aa: CASSSGQGASSYNEQFF; v_gene: TRBV5-1; j_gene: TRBJ2-1; d_gene: TRBD1; abundance: .
CDR3nt: TGCAGTGCTAGAGTAGGGGGACGGCTTGATAATGAGCAGTTCTTC; CDR3aa: CSARVGGRLDNEQFF; v_gene: TRBV20-1; j_gene: TRBJ2-1; d_gene: .; abundance: few
CDR3nt: TGTGCCAGCAACCTGTGGGGGGAGAATGAGCAGTTCTTC; CDR3aa: CASNLWGENEQFF; v_gene: TRBV11-2; j_gene: TRBJ2-1; d_gene: .; abundance: once
CDR3nt: TGTGCCAGCAGCTTGGCTACAGGGGGTGCCGGGGAGCTGTTTTTT; CDR3aa: CASSLATGGAGELFF; v_gene: TRBV5-4; j_gene: TRBJ2-2; d_gene: TRBD1; abundance: .
CDR3nt: TGCAGCGTTGAAGAGGGGCTGTCGCAGGGCGTCGGGGAGCTGTTTTTT; CDR3aa: CSVEEGLSQGVGELFF; v_gene: TRBV29-1; j_gene: TRBJ2-2; d_gene: .; abundance: few
CDR3nt: TGCGCCAGCAGCTTGGAGTATGGGGTGCGTAATGAAAAACTGTTTTTT; CDR3aa: CASSLEYGVRNEKLFF; v_gene: TRBV5-1; j_gene: TRBJ1-4; d_gene: .; abundance: .
CDR3nt: TGTGCCAGCTGCCGCGCCTCCTACAATGAGCAGTTCTTC; CDR3aa: CASCRASYNEQFF; v_gene: TRBV6-2/TRBV6-3; j_gene: TRBJ2-1; d_gene: .; abundance: .
CDR3nt: TGTGCTAGCAGCTCATTGCCCGTGGAAAGCGGGGGGGGCAGTGAGCAGTTCTTC; CDR3aa: CASSSLPVESGGGSEQFF; v_gene: TRBV7-7; j_gene: TRBJ2-1; d_gene: TRBD2; abundance: .
CDR3nt: TGCAGCGTTGTCAGGCGGCTGAACACTGAAGCTTTCTTT; CDR3aa: CSVVRRLNTEAFF; v_gene: TRBV29-1; j_gene: TRBJ1-1; d_gene: .; abundance: .
CDR3nt: TGCGCCAGCAGCCAAACAGGGGTATTAGCCTACAATGAGCAGTTCTTC; CDR3aa: CASSQTGVLAYNEQFF; v_gene: TRBV4-1; j_gene: TRBJ2-1; d_gene: TRBD1; abundance: once
CDR3nt: TGCGCCAGCAGCTCTAACGGACAGCCCTCCGTCGGGGAGCTGTTTTTT; CDR3aa: CASSSNGQPSVGELFF; v_gene: TRBV5-1; j_gene: TRBJ2-2; d_gene: .; abundance: .
CDR3nt: TGTGCCAGCAGACCAAGGGGGTGGGAGACCCAGTACTTC; CDR3aa: CASRPRGWETQYF; v_gene: TRBV5-6; j_gene: TRBJ2-5; d_gene: .; abundance: few
CDR3nt: TGCAGTGCTGGGACAGGGAGGACTAATGAAAAACTGTTTTTT; CDR3aa: CSAGTGRTNEKLFF; v_gene: TRBV20-1; j_gene: TRBJ1-4; d_gene: TRBD1; abundance: few
CDR3nt: TGTACCAGCAGCTTATTAGGGGCGCTGAACACCGGGGAGCTGTTTTTT; CDR3aa: CTSSLLGALNTGELFF; v_gene: TRBV7-9; j_gene: TRBJ2-2; d_gene: .; abundance: .
CDR3nt: TGTGCCAGTCGCTACGTGCCCTACGAGCAGTACTTC; CDR3aa: CASRYVPYEQYF; v_gene: TRBV2; j_gene: TRBJ2-7; d_gene: .; abundance: .
CDR3nt: TGTGCCAGCAGTGGGGAACCAGACACTGAAGCTTTCTTT; CDR3aa: CASSGEPDTEAFF; v_gene: TRBV2; j_gene: TRBJ1-1; d_gene: .; abundance: many
CDR3nt: TGTGCCAGCAGCCACGCCGGAAGCACAGATACGCAGTATTTT; CDR3aa: CASSHAGSTDTQYF; v_gene: TRBV3-1; j_gene: TRBJ2-3; d_gene: .; abundance: many
CDR3nt: TGCAGTGCTAGTCGGGCTAGCGGGGGAATTCAGTACTTC; CDR3aa: CSASRASGGIQYF; v_gene: TRBV20-1; j_gene: TRBJ2-4; d_gene: TRBD2; abundance: many
CDR3nt: TGTGCCAGCTCCCAACCCGGGGGGGAGGATGGCTACACCTTC; CDR3aa: CASSQPGGEDGYTF; v_gene: TRBV11-2; j_gene: TRBJ1-2; d_gene: .; abundance: .
CDR3nt: TGTGCCAGTAGTATCCAACTCAGTGGAAGGGACGACTATGGCTACACCTTC; CDR3aa: CASSIQLSGRDDYGYTF; v_gene: TRBV19; j_gene: TRBJ1-2; d_gene: .; abundance: few
CDR3nt: TGTGCCAGTAGTACCGAGCGGGCTACCATGAACACTGAAGCTTTCTTT; CDR3aa: CASSTERATMNTEAFF; v_gene: TRBV19; j_gene: TRBJ1-1; d_gene: .; abundance: few
CDR3nt: TGTGCCAGCAGTGAAGCGGGGACAGGGTTAACTTTCTTT; CDR3aa: CASSEAGTGLTFF; v_gene: TRBV6-1; j_gene: TRBJ1-1; d_gene: TRBD1; abundance: few
CDR3nt: TGTGCCAGCAGAAGACAGGGGAACCACTACACCTTC; CDR3aa: CASRRQGNHYTF; v_gene: TRBV6-1; j_gene: TRBJ1-2; d_gene: TRBD1; abundance: .
CDR3nt: TGCGCCAGCAGTGAGTCCGGGCACTGGCCACCCCTCAATCAGCCCCAGCATTTT; CDR3aa: CASSESGHWPPLNQPQHF; v_gene: TRBV10-2; j_gene: TRBJ1-5; d_gene: .; abundance: .
CDR3nt: TGTGCCAGCAGCGGGACAGGGGGCGTTTTATCAGATACGCAGTATTTT; CDR3aa: CASSGTGGVLSDTQYF; v_gene: TRBV12-3/TRBV12-4; j_gene: TRBJ2-3; d_gene: TRBD1; abundance: many
CDR3nt: TGCGCCAGCAGCGAAACGCCACAGGGGCGGGAGGAGCAGTTCTTC; CDR3aa: CASSETPQGREEQFF; v_gene: TRBV4-1; j_gene: TRBJ2-1; d_gene: .; abundance: few
CDR3nt: TGCGCCAGCAGCCAAGGAGAGGTGTCCCAGGGGCAGGACGTCCTCGAGCAGTACTTC; CDR3aa: CASSQGEVSQGQDVLEQYF; v_gene: TRBV4-1; j_gene: TRBJ2-7; d_gene: .; abundance: .
CDR3nt: TGTGCTAGTGGTTTGGCGGAAGACACAGATACGCAGTATTTT; CDR3aa: CASGLAEDTDTQYF; v_gene: TRBV12-5; j_gene: TRBJ2-3; d_gene: .; abundance: few
CDR3nt: TGCGCCAGCAGTGATTCCCACGGGCTCACTGAAGCTTTCTTT; CDR3aa: CASSDSHGLTEAFF; v_gene: TRBV10-1; j_gene: TRBJ1-1; d_gene: .; abundance: few
CDR3nt: TGTGCCAGCAGTTATTCACGACAGGGGCTCACTGAAGCTTTCTTT; CDR3aa: CASSYSRQGLTEAFF; v_gene: TRBV6-1; j_gene: TRBJ1-1; d_gene: TRBD1; abundance: many
CDR3nt: TGTGCCAGCAGTGAACAGGACAGTAACACTGAAGCTTTCTTT; CDR3aa: CASSEQDSNTEAFF; v_gene: TRBV6-1; j_gene: TRBJ1-1; d_gene: .; abundance: few
CDR3nt: TGCGCCAGCAGCCAAGTGGCTAGCGGGGGGTACAATGAGCAGTTCTTC; CDR3aa: CASSQVASGGYNEQFF; v_gene: TRBV4-1; j_gene: TRBJ2-1; d_gene: TRBD2; abundance: once
CDR3nt: TGTGCCAGCTCACCAATAGTTCCAACAGATACGCAGTATTTT; CDR3aa: CASSPIVPTDTQYF; v_gene: TRBV18; j_gene: TRBJ2-3; d_gene: .; abundance: many
CDR3nt: TGTGCCAGCAGTGAGCAGTCTAGCACAGATACGCAGTATTTT; CDR3aa: CASSEQSSTDTQYF; v_gene: TRBV2; j_gene: TRBJ2-3; d_gene: .; abundance: many
CDR3nt: TGCGCCAGCAGCTTAGGACCCGAGGGGACCACTGAAGCTTTCTTT; CDR3aa: CASSLGPEGTTEAFF; v_gene: TRBV5-1; j_gene: TRBJ1-1; d_gene: .; abundance: many
CDR3nt: TGTGCCAGCCGACGGGGATGGGTCACTGAAGCTTTCTTT; CDR3aa: CASRRGWVTEAFF; v_gene: TRBV6-5; j_gene: TRBJ1-1; d_gene: .; abundance: few
CDR3nt: TGTGCCAGTAGTGCTAGCGGGCCCACAGATACGCAGTATTTT; CDR3aa: CASSASGPTDTQYF; v_gene: TRBV19; j_gene: TRBJ2-3; d_gene: TRBD2; abundance: few
CDR3nt: TGTGCCAGCAGCCGGAGGGGGTTGGTATACAATGAGCAGTTCTTC; CDR3aa: CASSRRGLVYNEQFF; v_gene: TRBV5-8; j_gene: TRBJ2-1; d_gene: .; abundance: many
CDR3nt: TGTGCCAGCAGCCAAGATCTCGCGGGGGGACCGGGAGAGCAGTACTTC; CDR3aa: CASSQDLAGGPGEQYF; v_gene: TRBV3-1; j_gene: TRBJ2-7; d_gene: TRBD2; abundance: many
CDR3nt: TGTGCCATCAGTGAGGGGGACTACTCCACAGATACGCAGTATTTT; CDR3aa: CAISEGDYSTDTQYF; v_gene: TRBV10-3; j_gene: TRBJ2-3; d_gene: TRBD2; abundance: .
CDR3nt: TGTGCTAGTGGGCCCCGGGACAGTAACTATGGCTACACCTTC; CDR3aa: CASGPRDSNYGYTF; v_gene: TRBV12-5; j_gene: TRBJ1-2; d_gene: TRBD1; abundance: few
CDR3nt: TGTGCCAGCAGCTTCTCGTGGGAGGGACGAACTGAAGCTTTCTTT; CDR3aa: CASSFSWEGRTEAFF; v_gene: TRBV11-1; j_gene: TRBJ1-1; d_gene: .; abundance: few
CDR3nt: TGTGCCAGCAGCTTAACTAGCGCGGACACCTACAATGAGCAGTTCTTC; CDR3aa: CASSLTSADTYNEQFF; v_gene: TRBV7-2; j_gene: TRBJ2-1; d_gene: TRBD2; abundance: few
CDR3nt: TGTGCCAGCAGTTACTCGATGGGAGCTGAAGCTTTCTTT; CDR3aa: CASSYSMGAEAFF; v_gene: TRBV6-6; j_gene: TRBJ1-1; d_gene: .; abundance: .
CDR3nt: TGTGCCATCAGTGAATCGAGAGCCCACTATGGCTACACCTTC; CDR3aa: CAISESRAHYGYTF; v_gene: TRBV10-3; j_gene: TRBJ1-2; d_gene: .; abundance: many
CDR3nt: TGCGCCAGCAAAAGTGTGGCGAACACCGGGGAGCTGTTTTTT; CDR3aa: CASKSVANTGELFF; v_gene: TRBV5-1; j_gene: TRBJ2-2; d_gene: .; abundance: few
CDR3nt: TGCGCCAGCAGTACCGGGACAGGGGACGAAAAACTGTTTTTT; CDR3aa: CASSTGTGDEKLFF; v_gene: TRBV5-1; j_gene: TRBJ1-4; d_gene: TRBD1; abundance: many